This TCR beta chain was sequenced during a study of spatial heterogeneity in lung cancer. Time point reported: sample taken at primary tumor resection. TCRdb re-derived calls from the 5' RACE reads in MiXCR, one entry per CDR3 protein. The table shows a few thousand distinct CDR3 sequences, with roughly 15% occurring only once. General study points: Expanded intratumoral alpha and beta TCR counts tracked tumor mutation counts.

A note on this clonotype: Its antigen is unknown. Because the library targeted alpha chains, this beta chain is an off-target read whose size means little.

The V gene end was trimmed by 1 base and the J gene end by 1 base; junction bases not matched to a gene: 2. CDR1 is SGHNT and CDR2 is YENEEA in the germline V gene. The CDR3 totals 16 residues. This clonotype was sampled from a male donor with early-stage non-small cell lung cancer. V gene TRBV11-3 combines with J gene TRBJ2-2; 8 bases match TRBD2. The source material was lung tumor tissue, sampled at surgery. CDR3 sequence reads: CASSLGLAGNTGELFF. As DNA, the CDR3 is TGTGCCAGCAGCTTAGGGCTAGCGGGGAACACCGGGGAGCTGTTTTTT.